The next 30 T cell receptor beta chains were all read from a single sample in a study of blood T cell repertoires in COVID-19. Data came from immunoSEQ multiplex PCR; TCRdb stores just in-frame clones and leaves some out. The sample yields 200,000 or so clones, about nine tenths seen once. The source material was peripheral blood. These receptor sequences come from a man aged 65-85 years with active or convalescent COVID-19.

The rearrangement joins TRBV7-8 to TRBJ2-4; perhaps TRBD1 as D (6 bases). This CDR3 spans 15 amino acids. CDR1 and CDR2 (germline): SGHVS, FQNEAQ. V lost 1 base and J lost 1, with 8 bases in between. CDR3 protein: CASSLGQGAKNIQYF. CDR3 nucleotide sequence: TGTGCCAGCAGCTTAGGGCAGGGGGCCAAAAACATTCAGTACTTC.

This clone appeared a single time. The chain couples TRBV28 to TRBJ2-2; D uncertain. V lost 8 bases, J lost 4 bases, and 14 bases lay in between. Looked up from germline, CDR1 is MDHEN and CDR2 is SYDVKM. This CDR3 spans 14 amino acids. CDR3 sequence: CASVESISTGELFF. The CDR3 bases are TGTGCCAGCGTGGAGAGCATATCCACCGGGGAGCTGTTTTTT.

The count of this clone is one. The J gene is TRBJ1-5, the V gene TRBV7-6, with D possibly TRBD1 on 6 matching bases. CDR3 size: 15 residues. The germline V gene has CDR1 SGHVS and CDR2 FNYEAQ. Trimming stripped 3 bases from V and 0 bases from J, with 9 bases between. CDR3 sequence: CASSLGAFSNQPQHF. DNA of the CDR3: TGTGCCAGCAGCTTGGGGGCCTTTAGCAATCAGCCCCAGCATTTT.

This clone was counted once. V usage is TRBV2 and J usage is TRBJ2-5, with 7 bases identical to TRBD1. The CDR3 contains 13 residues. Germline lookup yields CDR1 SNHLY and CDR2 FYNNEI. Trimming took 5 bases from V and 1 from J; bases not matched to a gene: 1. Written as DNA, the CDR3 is TGTGCCAGCAGTAGGGACAGCCAAGAGACCCAGTACTTC. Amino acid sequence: CASSRDSQETQYF.

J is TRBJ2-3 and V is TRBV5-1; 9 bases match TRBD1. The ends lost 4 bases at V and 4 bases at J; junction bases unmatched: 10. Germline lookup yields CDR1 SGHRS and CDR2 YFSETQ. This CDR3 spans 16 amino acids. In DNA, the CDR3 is TGCGCCAGCAGCGCCCCGCCGGGACAGGGTCCAGATACGCAGTATTTT. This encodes CASSAPPGQGPDTQYF.

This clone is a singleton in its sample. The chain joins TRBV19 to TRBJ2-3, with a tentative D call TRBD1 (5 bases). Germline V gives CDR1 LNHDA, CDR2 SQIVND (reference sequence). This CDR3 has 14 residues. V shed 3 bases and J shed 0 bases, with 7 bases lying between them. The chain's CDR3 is CASSMGQSTDTQYF. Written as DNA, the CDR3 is TGTGCCAGTAGTATGGGGCAGAGCACAGATACGCAGTATTTT.

CDR3 bases: TGTGCCAGCACTCCTAGAGGAGGGCCTAGCAATCAGCCCCAGCATTTT. Protein sequence: CASTPRGGPSNQPQHF. The chain links TRBV27 to TRBJ1-5; D is undetermined. CDR1 and CDR2 (germline): MNHEY, SMNVEV (reference sequence). CDR3 size: 16 residues. V lost 7 bases and J 0 bases, leaving 16 bases between the germline ends.

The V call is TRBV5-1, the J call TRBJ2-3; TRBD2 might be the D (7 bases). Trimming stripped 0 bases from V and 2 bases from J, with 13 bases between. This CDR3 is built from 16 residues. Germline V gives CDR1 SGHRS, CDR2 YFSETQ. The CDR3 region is CASSLAGGAVTDTQYF. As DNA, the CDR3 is TGCGCCAGCAGCTTGGCTGGGGGGGCTGTCACAGATACGCAGTATTTT.

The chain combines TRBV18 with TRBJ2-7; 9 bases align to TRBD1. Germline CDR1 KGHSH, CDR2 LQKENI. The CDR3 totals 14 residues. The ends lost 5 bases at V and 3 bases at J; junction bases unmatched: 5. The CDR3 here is CASSRDRASYEQYF. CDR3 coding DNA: TGTGCCAGCTCAAGGGACAGGGCGAGCTACGAGCAGTACTTC.

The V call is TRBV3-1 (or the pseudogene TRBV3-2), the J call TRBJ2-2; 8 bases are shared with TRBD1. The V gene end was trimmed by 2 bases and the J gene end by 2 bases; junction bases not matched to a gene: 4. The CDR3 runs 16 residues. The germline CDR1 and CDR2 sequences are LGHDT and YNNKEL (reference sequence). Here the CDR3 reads CASSQQGALNTGELFF. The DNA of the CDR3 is TGTGCCAGCAGCCAACAGGGGGCCCTTAACACCGGGGAGCTGTTTTTT.

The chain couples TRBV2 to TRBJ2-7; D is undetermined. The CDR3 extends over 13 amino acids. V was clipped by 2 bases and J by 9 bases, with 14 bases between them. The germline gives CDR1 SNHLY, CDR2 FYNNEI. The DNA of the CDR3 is TGTGCCAGCAGTGAAAATCTAAGCACGGGGCAGTACTTC. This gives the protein CASSENLSTGQYF.

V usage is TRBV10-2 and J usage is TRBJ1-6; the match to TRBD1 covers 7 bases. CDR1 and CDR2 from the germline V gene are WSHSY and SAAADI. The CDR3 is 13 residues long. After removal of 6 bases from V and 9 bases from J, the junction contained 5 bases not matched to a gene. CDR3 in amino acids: CASSRDSPSPLHF. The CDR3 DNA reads TGCGCCAGCAGCCGGGACAGCCCTTCACCCCTCCACTTT.

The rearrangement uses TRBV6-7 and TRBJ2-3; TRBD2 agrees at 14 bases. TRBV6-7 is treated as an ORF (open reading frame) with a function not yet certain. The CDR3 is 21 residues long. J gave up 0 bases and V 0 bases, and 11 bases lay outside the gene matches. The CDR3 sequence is CASSYSPGLAGADSSTDTQYF. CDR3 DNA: TGTGCCAGCAGTTACTCCCCGGGACTAGCGGGGGCTGACTCAAGCACAGATACGCAGTATTTT.

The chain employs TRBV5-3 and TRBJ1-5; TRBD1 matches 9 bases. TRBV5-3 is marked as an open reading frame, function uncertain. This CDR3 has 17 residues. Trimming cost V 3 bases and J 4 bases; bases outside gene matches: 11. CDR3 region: CARSYPRDRERNQPQHF. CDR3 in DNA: TGTGCCAGAAGCTATCCCCGGGACAGGGAAAGGAATCAGCCCCAGCATTTT.

The CDR3 loop is CASSTMTSGRIGELFF. In DNA form, the CDR3 reads TGCGCCAGCAGCACCATGACTAGCGGGAGAATCGGGGAGCTGTTTTTT. The chain employs TRBV5-1 and TRBJ2-2; TRBD2 matches 12 bases. Trimming removed 4 bases from V and 7 bases from J; junction bases left unmatched: 8. Germline values: CDR1 SGHRS, CDR2 YFSETQ. This CDR3 spans 16 amino acids.

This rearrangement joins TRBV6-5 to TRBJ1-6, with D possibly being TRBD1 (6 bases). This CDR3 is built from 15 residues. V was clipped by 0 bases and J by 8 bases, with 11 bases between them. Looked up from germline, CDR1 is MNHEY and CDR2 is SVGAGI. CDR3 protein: CASSYSQQGYSPLHF. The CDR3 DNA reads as TGTGCCAGCAGTTACTCTCAACAGGGATATTCACCCCTCCACTTT.

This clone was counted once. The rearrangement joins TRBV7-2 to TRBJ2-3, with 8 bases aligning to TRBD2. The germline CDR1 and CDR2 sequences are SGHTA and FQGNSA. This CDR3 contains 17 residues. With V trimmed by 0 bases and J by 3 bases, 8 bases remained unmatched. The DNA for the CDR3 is TGTGCCAGCAGCTTAGCATGGAGCGGGAGAGGGACAGATACGCAGTATTTT. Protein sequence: CASSLAWSGRGTDTQYF. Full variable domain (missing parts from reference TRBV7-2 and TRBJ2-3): GAGVSQSPSNKVTEKGKDVELRCDPISGHTALYWYRQSLGQGLEFLIYFQGNSAPDKSGLPSDRFSAERTGGSVSTLTIQRTQQEDSAVYLCASSLAWSGRGTDTQYFGPGTRLTVL.

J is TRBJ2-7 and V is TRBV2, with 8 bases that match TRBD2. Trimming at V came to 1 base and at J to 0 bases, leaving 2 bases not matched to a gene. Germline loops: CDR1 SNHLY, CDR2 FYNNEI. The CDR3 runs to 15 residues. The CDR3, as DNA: TGTGCCAGCAGTGAAGGGGCGGGAGGCTCCTACGAGCAGTACTTC. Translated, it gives CASSEGAGGSYEQYF. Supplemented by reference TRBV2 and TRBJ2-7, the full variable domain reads EPEVTQTPSHQVTQMGQEVILRCVPISNHLYFYWYRQILGQKVEFLVSFYNNEISEKSEIFDDQFSVERPDGSNFTLKIRSTKLEDSAMYFCASSEGAGGSYEQYFGPGTRLTVT.

For the CDR3, the DNA is TGTGCCAGCAGCCAAGGGACAGGCTATGGCTACACCTTC. It yields the protein CASSQGTGYGYTF. The rearrangement links TRBV3-1 (or the pseudogene TRBV3-2) to TRBJ1-2; 7 bases map to TRBD1. The CDR3 contains 13 residues. Looked up from germline, CDR1 is LGHDT and CDR2 is YNNKEL (reference sequence). Germline trimming cut 1 base from V and 4 bases from J; bases unmatched to any gene: 0.

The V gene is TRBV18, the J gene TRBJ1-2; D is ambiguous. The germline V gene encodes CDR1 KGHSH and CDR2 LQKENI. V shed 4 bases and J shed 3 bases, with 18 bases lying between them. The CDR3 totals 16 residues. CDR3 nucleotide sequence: TGTGCCAGCTCACTCTCTCTTCGTGGCACCCACTATGGCTACACCTTC. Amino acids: CASSLSLRGTHYGYTF.

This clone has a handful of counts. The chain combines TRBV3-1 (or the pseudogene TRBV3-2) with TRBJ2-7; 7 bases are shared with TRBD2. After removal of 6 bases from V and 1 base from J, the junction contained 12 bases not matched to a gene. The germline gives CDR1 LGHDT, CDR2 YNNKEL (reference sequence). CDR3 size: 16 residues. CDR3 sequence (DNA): TGTGCCAGCAGTGATACTAGCGTTCGGGGATCCTACGAGCAGTACTTC. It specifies CASSDTSVRGSYEQYF.

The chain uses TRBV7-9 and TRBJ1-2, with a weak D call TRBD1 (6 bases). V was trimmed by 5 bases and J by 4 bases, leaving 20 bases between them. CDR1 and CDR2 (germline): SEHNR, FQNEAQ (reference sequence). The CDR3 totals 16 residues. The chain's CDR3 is CASSLGPLQGSYGYTF. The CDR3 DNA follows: TGTGCCAGCAGCCTGGGTCCGCTCCAGGGGAGCTATGGCTACACCTTC.

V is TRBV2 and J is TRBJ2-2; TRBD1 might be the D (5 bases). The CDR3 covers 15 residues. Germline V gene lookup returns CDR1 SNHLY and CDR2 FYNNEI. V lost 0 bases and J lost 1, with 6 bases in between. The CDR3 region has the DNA TGTGCCAGCAGTGAAGCGGGGCTGAACACCGGGGAGCTGTTTTTT. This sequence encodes CASSEAGLNTGELFF.

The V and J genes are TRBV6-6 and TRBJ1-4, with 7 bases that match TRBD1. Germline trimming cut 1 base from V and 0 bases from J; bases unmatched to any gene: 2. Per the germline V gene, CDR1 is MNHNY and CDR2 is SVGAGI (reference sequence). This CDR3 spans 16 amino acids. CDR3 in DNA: TGTGCCAGCAGTTACTTCGGGACAGCAACTAATGAAAAACTGTTTTTT. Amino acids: CASSYFGTATNEKLFF.

The CDR3 sequence is CASSHLGAAEETQYF. The CDR3 coding sequence is TGTGCCAGCAGCCATCTCGGAGCGGCCGAAGAGACCCAGTACTTC. The rearrangement links TRBV3-1 (or the pseudogene TRBV3-2) to TRBJ2-5, with D possibly TRBD2 on 5 matching bases. V was cut by 3 bases and J by 3 bases, with 14 bases left in between. Germline values: CDR1 LGHDT, CDR2 YNNKEL (reference sequence). There are 15 residues in the CDR3.

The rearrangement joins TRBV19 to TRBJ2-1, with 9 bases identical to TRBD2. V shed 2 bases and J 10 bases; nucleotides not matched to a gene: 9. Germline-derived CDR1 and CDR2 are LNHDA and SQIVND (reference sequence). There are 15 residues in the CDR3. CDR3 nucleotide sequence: TGTGCCAGTAGTATACTGGCGGGAGGGCCGGGGGAGCAGTTCTTC. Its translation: CASSILAGGPGEQFF.

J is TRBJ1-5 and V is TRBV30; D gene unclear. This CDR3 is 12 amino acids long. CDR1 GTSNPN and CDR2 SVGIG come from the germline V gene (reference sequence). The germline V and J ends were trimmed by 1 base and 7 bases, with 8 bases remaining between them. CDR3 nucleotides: TGTGCCTGGAGTGACACGGGACAGCCCCAGCATTTT. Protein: CAWSDTGQPQHF.

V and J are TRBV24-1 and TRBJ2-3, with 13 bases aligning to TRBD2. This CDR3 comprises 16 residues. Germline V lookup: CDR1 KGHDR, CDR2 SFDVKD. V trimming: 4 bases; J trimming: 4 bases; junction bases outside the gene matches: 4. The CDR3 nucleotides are TGTGCCACCAGTGACCGACTAGCGGGGGGACCAGATACGCAGTATTTT. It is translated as CATSDRLAGGPDTQYF.

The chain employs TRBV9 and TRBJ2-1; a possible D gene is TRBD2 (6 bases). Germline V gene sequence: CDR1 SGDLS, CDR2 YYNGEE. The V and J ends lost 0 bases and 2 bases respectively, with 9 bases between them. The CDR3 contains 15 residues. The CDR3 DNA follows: TGTGCCAGCAGCGTAGGAGGAGGGGCCTACAATGAGCAGTTCTTC. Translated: CASSVGGGAYNEQFF.

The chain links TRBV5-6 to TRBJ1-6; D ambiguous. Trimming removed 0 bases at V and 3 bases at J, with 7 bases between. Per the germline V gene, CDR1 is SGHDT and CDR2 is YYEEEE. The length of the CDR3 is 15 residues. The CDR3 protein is CASSLGPGYNSPLHF. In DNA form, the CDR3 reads TGTGCCAGCAGCTTGGGGCCGGGCTATAATTCACCCCTCCACTTT.